This is a list of T cell receptor beta chains from one sample in a study of T cell responses to AZD1222 COVID-19 vaccine. Profiling relied on immunoSEQ multiplex PCR, and the TCRdb table lists in-frame clones only, not all of them. The data show 80,000 to 100,000 clones, with nearly 90% seen just once and 2.8% held by the top ten. The source was peripheral blood, collected on day 0 of MenACWY control vaccination. The source is an adult in good health. Each CDR3 is given with its conserved first and last residue. A D gene is named only where the DNA matches it firmly. Clone size, where shown, is once, few, many, or a class for clones that have expanded.

d_call: .
v_call: TRBV19
clone_size: .
j_call: TRBJ1-5
cdr3_aa: CASSIAIMELGQPQHF
cdr3_nt: TGTGCCAGTAGTATAGCCATCATGGAATTGGGCCAGCCCCAGCATTTT

d_call: .
v_call: TRBV20-1
clone_size: few
j_call: TRBJ2-3
cdr3_aa: CSVGADTQYF
cdr3_nt: TGCAGTGTCGGCGCGGATACGCAGTATTTT

d_call: TRBD2
v_call: TRBV3-1/TRBV3-2
clone_size: .
j_call: TRBJ2-3
cdr3_aa: CASRHGTSGGVLSNTQYF
cdr3_nt: TGTGCCAGCAGACACGGGACTAGCGGGGGGGTACTCTCTAATACGCAGTATTTT

d_call: TRBD1
v_call: TRBV24-1
clone_size: .
j_call: TRBJ2-7
cdr3_aa: CATYETGGPYEQYF
cdr3_nt: TGTGCCACCTACGAGACAGGGGGCCCCTACGAGCAGTACTTC

d_call: .
v_call: TRBV28
clone_size: .
j_call: TRBJ1-6
cdr3_aa: CASSFGGRLHSPLHF
cdr3_nt: TGTGCCAGCAGTTTCGGGGGGCGCCTTCATTCACCCCTCCACTTT

d_call: .
v_call: TRBV11-2
clone_size: .
j_call: TRBJ1-6
cdr3_aa: CASSLEAASPLHF
cdr3_nt: TGTGCCAGCAGCTTAGAGGCTGCTTCACCCCTCCACTTT

d_call: TRBD2
v_call: TRBV9
clone_size: few
j_call: TRBJ2-1
cdr3_aa: CASSSGLAGGDRQFF
cdr3_nt: TGTGCCAGCAGCTCTGGACTAGCGGGGGGAGATAGGCAGTTCTTC

d_call: TRBD1
v_call: TRBV20-1
clone_size: once
j_call: TRBJ1-3
cdr3_aa: CSASTGDVNTIYF
cdr3_nt: TGCAGTGCTAGTACAGGGGACGTTAACACCATATATTTT

d_call: .
v_call: TRBV7-3
clone_size: .
j_call: TRBJ2-2
cdr3_aa: CASSYSLGGTGELFF
cdr3_nt: TGTGCCAGCTCCTATAGTTTGGGGGGCACCGGGGAGCTGTTTTTT

d_call: TRBD1
v_call: TRBV11-2
clone_size: once
j_call: TRBJ1-2
cdr3_aa: CASSSQGAITYGYTF
cdr3_nt: TGTGCCAGCAGCTCCCAGGGGGCCATCACCTATGGCTACACCTTC

d_call: .
v_call: TRBV19
clone_size: .
j_call: TRBJ1-2
cdr3_aa: CATRRDPYNYGYTF
cdr3_nt: TGTGCCACCCGTCGGGACCCTTATAACTATGGCTACACCTTC

d_call: .
v_call: TRBV7-7
clone_size: .
j_call: TRBJ1-5
cdr3_aa: CASSLAQGETPRRQPQHF
cdr3_nt: TGTGCTAGCAGCTTAGCGCAAGGGGAGACCCCAAGGAGGCAGCCCCAGCATTTT

d_call: .
v_call: TRBV4-3
clone_size: .
j_call: TRBJ1-4
cdr3_aa: CASSQLDSPTNEKLFF
cdr3_nt: TGCGCCAGCAGCCAGCTGGACTCCCCTACTAATGAAAAACTGTTTTTT

d_call: .
v_call: TRBV7-8
clone_size: .
j_call: TRBJ2-1
cdr3_aa: CASSLDGPLDEQFF
cdr3_nt: TGTGCCAGCAGCTTAGACGGGCCCCTCGATGAGCAGTTCTTC

d_call: TRBD1
v_call: TRBV29-1
clone_size: .
j_call: TRBJ1-5
cdr3_aa: CSVDDRGIQPQHF
cdr3_nt: TGCAGCGTTGATGACAGGGGAATTCAGCCCCAGCATTTT

d_call: TRBD1
v_call: TRBV27
clone_size: .
j_call: TRBJ1-2
cdr3_aa: CASSLGRGRVGYTF
cdr3_nt: TGTGCCAGCAGCCTTGGGAGGGGGCGCGTCGGCTACACCTTC

d_call: TRBD1
v_call: TRBV6-5
clone_size: .
j_call: TRBJ1-2
cdr3_aa: CASGRTGGSGYTF
cdr3_nt: TGTGCCAGCGGCCGGACAGGGGGCAGCGGCTACACCTTC

d_call: .
v_call: TRBV5-1
clone_size: .
j_call: TRBJ2-1
cdr3_aa: CASSLAASSSSYNEQFF
cdr3_nt: TGCGCCAGCAGCTTGGCGGCTAGTTCGAGCTCCTACAATGAGCAGTTCTTC

d_call: .
v_call: TRBV12-3/TRBV12-4
clone_size: .
j_call: TRBJ2-7
cdr3_aa: CASSFRYEQYF
cdr3_nt: TGTGCCAGCAGTTTTCGCTACGAGCAGTACTTC

d_call: .
v_call: TRBV5-5
clone_size: .
j_call: TRBJ2-2
cdr3_aa: CASSPPWANTGELFF
cdr3_nt: TGTGCCAGCAGCCCTCCCTGGGCGAACACCGGGGAGCTGTTTTTT

d_call: .
v_call: TRBV6-5
clone_size: .
j_call: TRBJ2-7
cdr3_aa: CASSYQGGTSYEQYF
cdr3_nt: TGTGCCAGCAGTTACCAGGGTGGCACGTCCTACGAGCAGTACTTC

d_call: .
v_call: TRBV28
clone_size: .
j_call: TRBJ1-3
cdr3_aa: CASSLPGSSGNTIYF
cdr3_nt: TGTGCCAGCAGTTTACCTGGGTCCTCTGGAAACACCATATATTTT

d_call: .
v_call: TRBV7-9
clone_size: .
j_call: TRBJ2-7
cdr3_aa: CASRGPYEQYF
cdr3_nt: TGTGCCAGCCGCGGCCCCTACGAGCAGTACTTC

d_call: .
v_call: TRBV6-6
clone_size: .
j_call: TRBJ2-5
cdr3_aa: CASSPSGRQETQYF
cdr3_nt: TGTGCCAGCAGCCCGAGCGGCCGGCAGGAGACCCAGTACTTC

d_call: .
v_call: TRBV3-1/TRBV3-2
clone_size: .
j_call: TRBJ1-6
cdr3_aa: CASSQVSAYNSPLHF
cdr3_nt: TGTGCCAGCAGCCAAGTATCCGCTTATAATTCACCCCTCCACTTT

d_call: TRBD2
v_call: TRBV4-1
clone_size: .
j_call: TRBJ2-3
cdr3_aa: CASSLGLGPLDTQYF
cdr3_nt: TGCGCCAGCAGCCTCGGACTAGGTCCACTAGATACGCAGTATTTT

d_call: TRBD1
v_call: TRBV7-8
clone_size: once
j_call: TRBJ2-2
cdr3_aa: CASTVTGQVGGELFF
cdr3_nt: TGTGCCAGCACCGTTACGGGACAGGTGGGCGGGGAGCTGTTTTTT

d_call: .
v_call: TRBV4-1
clone_size: .
j_call: TRBJ1-2
cdr3_aa: CASSQAHNKVQDGYTF
cdr3_nt: TGCGCCAGCAGCCAAGCGCATAATAAGGTTCAGGACGGCTACACCTTC

d_call: .
v_call: TRBV6-5
clone_size: .
j_call: TRBJ1-2
cdr3_aa: CASSYSSRGSYGYTF
cdr3_nt: TGTGCCAGCAGTTACTCAAGCAGGGGAAGCTATGGCTACACCTTC

d_call: .
v_call: TRBV5-4
clone_size: .
j_call: TRBJ1-6
cdr3_aa: CASSSGLGSYNSPLHF
cdr3_nt: TGTGCCAGCAGCTCTGGACTTGGCTCCTATAATTCACCCCTCCACTTT

d_call: TRBD2
v_call: TRBV4-1
clone_size: .
j_call: TRBJ2-7
cdr3_aa: CASRRTGLPTYEQYF
cdr3_nt: TGCGCCAGCAGGCGAACGGGACTACCCACCTACGAGCAGTACTTC

d_call: .
v_call: TRBV5-6
clone_size: .
j_call: TRBJ1-6
cdr3_aa: CASSLVGEVGSPLHF
cdr3_nt: TGTGCCAGCAGCTTGGTCGGGGAAGTGGGTTCACCCCTCCACTTT